Listed below are T cell receptor beta chains from one sample, sequenced in a study of T-cell memory formation after mild COVID-19. TCRdb itself ran the 5' RACE reads through MiXCR, one entry per CDR3 protein. Here the sample spans hundreds of thousands of distinct CDR3 sequences, roughly 22% being singletons. The source material was PBMCs or a T cell subset sorted from them (not recorded which). The receptors originated from an adult woman who had mild COVID-19 (a few samples of this study predate the infection). Cell type and time point are not known. Both conserved end residues are part of each CDR3. The D gene is left open where the match is weak. Size values are once, few and many counts, or a class for expanded clones, and some rows have none.

clone_size j_call d_call v_call cdr3_nt cdr3_aa
NA TRBJ1-2 NA TRBV20-1 TGCAGTGCTTCCCCCACAATTACAGGGAACTATGGCTACACCTTC CSASPTITGNYGYTF
few TRBJ2-1 NA TRBV20-1 TGCAGTGCTAGTCTAGCGAACTACAATGAGCAGTTCTTC CSASLANYNEQFF
NA TRBJ1-1 NA TRBV29-1 TGCAGCGTTGACGGGGGCCGGAACACTGAAGCTTTCTTT CSVDGGRNTEAFF
many TRBJ2-5 TRBD1 TRBV7-9 TGTGCCAGCAGAAGGGGGCTTCAAGAGACCCAGTACTTC CASRRGLQETQYF
NA TRBJ2-3 NA TRBV11-3 TGTGCCAGCAGCTCCCGGGGGTACACAGATACGCAGTATTTT CASSSRGYTDTQYF
NA TRBJ2-6 TRBD1 TRBV7-9 TGTGCCAGCAGCCCCGGACAGGGTATCAACGTCCTGACTTTC CASSPGQGINVLTF
NA TRBJ1-2 NA TRBV9 TGTGCCAGCAGCGTAGCTGCACAGACCTTTGACTATGGCTACACCTTC CASSVAAQTFDYGYTF
few TRBJ2-3 NA TRBV6-5 TGTGCCAGCAGTCATAGGGGCAGGAGCACAGATACGCAGTATTTT CASSHRGRSTDTQYF
NA TRBJ2-3 TRBD2 TRBV30 TGTGCCTGGAGTCTGTGGCTGGCGGGAGCTAGCACAGATACGCAGTATTTT CAWSLWLAGASTDTQYF
NA TRBJ2-7 NA TRBV12-3/TRBV12-4 TGTGCCAGTTCATATGCCTACTCCTACGAGCAGTACTTC CASSYAYSYEQYF
NA TRBJ2-7 NA TRBV19 TGTGCCAGTAGTCCTCTGGGGGACCGAACCTACGAGCAGTACTTC CASSPLGDRTYEQYF
few TRBJ2-5 NA TRBV10-3 TGTGCCATCAGTGAGTCAGGGGGCGGGAGCCAAGAGACCCAGTACTTC CAISESGGGSQETQYF
NA TRBJ1-6 NA TRBV12-3/TRBV12-4 TGTGCCAGCAGTCCGGGGTTATTCCCTAAATCACCCCTCCACTTT CASSPGLFPKSPLHF
NA TRBJ1-1 NA TRBV7-3 TGTGCCAGCAGCTTACATTTAAACACTGAAGCTTTCTTT CASSLHLNTEAFF
many TRBJ2-1 NA TRBV30 TGTGCCTGGAGCCGCTCTATGGCCTACAATGAGCAGTTCTTC CAWSRSMAYNEQFF
few TRBJ2-4 NA TRBV7-3 TGTGCCAGCAGGTTGGGAAGTCTAGCCAAAAACATTCAGTACTTC CASRLGSLAKNIQYF
NA TRBJ2-1 NA TRBV20-1 TGCAGTGCTTTGAGCGGGGACAACAATGAGCAGTTCTTC CSALSGDNNEQFF
NA TRBJ1-5 NA TRBV7-8 TGTGCCAGCAGCTCCGGCCCGGGCGCCGATCAGCCCCAGCATTTT CASSSGPGADQPQHF
NA TRBJ2-2 NA TRBV7-2 TGTGCCAGCAGAACGGACAGCACCGGGGAGCTGTTTTTT CASRTDSTGELFF
few TRBJ2-3 TRBD1 TRBV9 TGTGCCAGCAGCGTAGACGGGACAGGGTTTACAGATACGCAGTATTTT CASSVDGTGFTDTQYF
few TRBJ2-3 TRBD2 TRBV7-2 TGTGCCAGCAGCTTTGCCGGGACTAGCGGTAGCACAGATACGCAGTATTTT CASSFAGTSGSTDTQYF
NA TRBJ2-7 NA TRBV19 TGTGCCAGTAGTGTCGCCGGGAACTCCTACCATCCCTCCTACGAGCAGTACTTC CASSVAGNSYHPSYEQYF
NA TRBJ1-6 NA TRBV20-1 TGCAGTGCTAGAGGCCGTCCAGGGAGCTATAATTCACCCCTCCACTTT CSARGRPGSYNSPLHF
few TRBJ2-3 TRBD2 TRBV20-1 TGCAGTGCTAGAGATCCCGGGGGGGGTGATACGCAGTATTTT CSARDPGGGDTQYF
few TRBJ2-2 NA TRBV11-2 TGTGCCAGCAGCTTAGCGAACATTGACACCGGGGAGCTGTTTTTT CASSLANIDTGELFF
few TRBJ1-1 NA TRBV5-1 TGCGCCAGCAGCTTTTACGGGAACACTGAAGCTTTCTTT CASSFYGNTEAFF
few TRBJ1-1 NA TRBV5-1 TGCGCCAGCAGCCCCGCCGGACTTTTAAACACTGAAGCTTTCTTT CASSPAGLLNTEAFF
few TRBJ1-1 NA TRBV19 TGTGCCAGTAGTATGACAGGTGGGACTGAAGCTTTCTTT CASSMTGGTEAFF
NA TRBJ2-1 NA TRBV29-1 TGCAGCGTTGAACGCCGGGCCCCAGGGACCTACAATGAGCAGTTCTTC CSVERRAPGTYNEQFF
NA TRBJ2-1 TRBD2 TRBV20-1 TGCAGTGCTAGAGACTCCGCGGGACTAGGAAATGAGCAGTTCTTC CSARDSAGLGNEQFF
few TRBJ1-6 NA TRBV7-2 TGTGCCAGCAGCTTGGCAGGGGCGGCTTCACCCCTCCACTTT CASSLAGAASPLHF
few TRBJ2-1 TRBD2 TRBV5-5 TGTGCCAGCAGCGCTAGCGGGGGGGCTTATGAGCAGTTCTTC CASSASGGAYEQFF
few TRBJ2-1 NA TRBV20-1 TGCAGTGCTAGAGATCCGGGGCGGGGAAACAATGAGCAGTTCTTC CSARDPGRGNNEQFF
few TRBJ2-7 TRBD2 TRBV3-1 TGTGCCAGCAGCCAACCCGGACTAGCGAACTACGAGCAGTACTTC CASSQPGLANYEQYF
few TRBJ2-7 TRBD1 TRBV12-3/TRBV12-4 TGTGCCAGCAGTCGCCCGGGACAGGGGGCGGAGGAGCAGTACTTC CASSRPGQGAEEQYF
NA TRBJ2-7 TRBD2 TRBV20-1 TGCAGTGCTAGCCTAGCGGGAGGAACCTACGAGCAGTACTTC CSASLAGGTYEQYF
NA TRBJ1-5 NA TRBV4-3 TGCGCCAGCAGCCAAGACAACGGCCCCAATCAGCCCCAGCATTTT CASSQDNGPNQPQHF
NA TRBJ2-2 NA TRBV18 TGTGCCAGCTCACCCCGGACAGGAGGGAGCACCGGGGAGCTGTTTTTT CASSPRTGGSTGELFF
NA TRBJ2-3 TRBD1 TRBV12-3/TRBV12-4 TGTGCCAGTTCAAGGACAGGGACCCCAGATACGCAGTATTTT CASSRTGTPDTQYF
many TRBJ2-3 NA TRBV20-1 TGCAGTGCCCCGGGAAGGACAGATACGCAGTATTTT CSAPGRTDTQYF
NA TRBJ1-3 NA TRBV5-6 TGTGCCAGCAGCTTAGTTTCGGGGGAGGCTGGAAACACCATATATTTT CASSLVSGEAGNTIYF
few TRBJ2-2 TRBD1 TRBV6-2/TRBV6-3 TGTGCCAGCAGGCAGGGACAGGGTGTTCGTCCCGGGGAGCTGTTTTTT CASRQGQGVRPGELFF
NA TRBJ1-2 NA TRBV7-6 TGTGCCAGCAGCTTAGCCCTTAGCTCCTGGACGGGTCGTGGATCCCCCCCGTATGGCTACACCTTC CASSLALSSWTGRGSPPYGYTF
NA TRBJ2-5 TRBD2 TRBV7-2 TGTGCCAGCAGCAGGTGGGGACTAGCGGGAGAGACCCAGTACTTC CASSRWGLAGETQYF
few TRBJ1-2 NA TRBV29-1 TGCAGCGTCGGGGGAGCCTATGGCTACACCTTC CSVGGAYGYTF
NA TRBJ2-2 TRBD2 TRBV12-3/TRBV12-4 TGTGCCAGCAGTTTCGGCGGGGGGGTCGGCGGGGAGCTGTTTTTT CASSFGGGVGGELFF